A single sample gave rise to the 7 T cell receptor beta chains below, sequenced in a study of shared clonotypes between healthy human individuals. The naive CD8 subset, CD45RO-negative cells positively selected for CCR7, excluded terminally differentiated effector memory CD45RA+ cells. Assay used: immunoSEQ multiplex PCR; TCRdb lists only in-frame clones, some missing. In the table there are roughly 890,000 clones, nearly 95% of which are singletons. Sequencing was performed on naive CD8+ T cells sorted from blood. The receptors shown here come from a man aged 30 to 39 in good health.

The genes are TRBV4-1 and TRBJ1-5; the D is unclear. Trimming took off 1 base at V and 5 bases at J, with 6 bases between the two ends. Germline V CDR1 and CDR2: MGHRA, YSYEKL. The CDR3 runs 13 residues. The CDR3 nucleotides read TGCGCCAGCAGCCAAGCCCTCGATCAGCCCCAGCATTTT. It translates to CASSQALDQPQHF.

The genes are TRBV29-1 and TRBJ2-7; D is uncertain. The V and J ends lost 5 bases and 5 bases respectively, with 13 bases between them. This CDR3 is built from 12 residues. Looked up from germline, CDR1 is SQVTM and CDR2 is ANQGSEA. In nucleotides, the CDR3 is TGCAGCGTTATTAAGGGTCTGGACGAGCAGTACTTC. Its translation: CSVIKGLDEQYF.

The genes are TRBV7-3 and TRBJ2-3; 9 bases are a match to TRBD1. CDR3 size: 15 residues. J was trimmed by 5 bases and V by 3 bases; bases with no gene match: 6. Germline-derived CDR1 and CDR2 are SGHTA and FQGTGA. The CDR3 nucleotides are TGTGCCAGCAGCTTGAGACAGGGGGAAAAAGATACGCAGTATTTT. It codes for CASSLRQGEKDTQYF.

This chain connects TRBV5-1 to TRBJ1-2; a possible D gene is TRBD1 (6 bases). The CDR3 has 17 residues. Germline CDR1 and CDR2: SGHRS and YFSETQ. V lost 3 bases to trimming and J lost 0 bases, with 18 bases between them. Here the CDR3 reads CASSSAPGQTTNYGYTF. The CDR3 DNA follows: TGCGCCAGCAGCTCAGCTCCCGGACAGACAACTAACTATGGCTACACCTTC.

The genes are TRBV5-1 and TRBJ2-7; TRBD2 matches at 9 bases. Losses at the gene ends were 0 bases for V and 6 bases for J; bases not matched to a gene: 10. Germline-derived CDR1 and CDR2 are SGHRS and YFSETQ. This CDR3 comprises 16 residues. The CDR3 sequence: CASSLAGGLAGGEQYF. Written as DNA, the CDR3 is TGCGCCAGCAGCTTGGCCGGGGGACTAGCTGGAGGCGAGCAGTACTTC.

The V and J genes are TRBV5-6 and TRBJ2-7, with 9 bases identical to TRBD2. The CDR3 is 16 residues long. The V and J ends lost 0 bases and 4 bases, in that order; junction bases with no gene match: 8. CDR1 and CDR2 (germline): SGHDT, YYEEEE. CDR3: CASSLGVAGGKYEQYF. CDR3 bases: TGTGCCAGCAGCTTGGGGGTGGCGGGAGGGAAGTACGAGCAGTACTTC.

This rearrangement joins TRBV7-8 to TRBJ2-3, with 7 bases that match TRBD2. Per germline, CDR1 SGHVS and CDR2 FQNEAQ. The CDR3 is 18 amino acids. The trim removed 3 bases at V and 2 bases at J, leaving 14 bases unmatched. DNA of the CDR3: TGTGCCAGCAGCTTGACTAGCCCGGAAGTCCCCCACACAGATACGCAGTATTTT. The encoded protein is CASSLTSPEVPHTDTQYF. Using reference TRBV7-8 and TRBJ2-3 for the parts outside the CDR3, the full variable domain is GAGVSQSPRYKVAKRGQDVALRCDPISGHVSLFWYQQALGQGPEFLTYFQNEAQLDKSGLPSDRFFAERPEGSVSTLKIQRTQQEDSAVYLCASSLTSPEVPHTDTQYFGPGTRLTVL.